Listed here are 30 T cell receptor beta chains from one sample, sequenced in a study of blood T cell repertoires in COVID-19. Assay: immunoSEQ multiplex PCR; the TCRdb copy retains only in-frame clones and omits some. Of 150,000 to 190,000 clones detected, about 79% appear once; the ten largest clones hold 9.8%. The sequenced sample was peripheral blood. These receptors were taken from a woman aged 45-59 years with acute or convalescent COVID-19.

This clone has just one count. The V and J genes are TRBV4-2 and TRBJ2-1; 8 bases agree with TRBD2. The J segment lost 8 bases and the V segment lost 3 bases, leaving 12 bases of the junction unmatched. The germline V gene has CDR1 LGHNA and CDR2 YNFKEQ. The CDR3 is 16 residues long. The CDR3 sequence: CASSHGIAGSGDEQFF. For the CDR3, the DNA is TGTGCCAGCAGCCACGGAATAGCGGGGTCAGGTGATGAGCAGTTCTTC.

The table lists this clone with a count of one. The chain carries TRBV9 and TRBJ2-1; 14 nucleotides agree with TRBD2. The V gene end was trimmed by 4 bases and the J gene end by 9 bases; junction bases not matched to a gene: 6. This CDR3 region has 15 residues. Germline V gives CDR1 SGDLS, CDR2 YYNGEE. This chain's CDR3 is CASSSGLAGEGEQFF. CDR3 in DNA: TGTGCCAGCAGCTCGGGACTAGCGGGGGAAGGTGAGCAGTTCTTC. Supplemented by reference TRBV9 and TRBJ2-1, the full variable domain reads DSGVTQTPKHLITATGQRVTLRCSPRSGDLSVYWYQQSLDQGLQFLIQYYNGEERAKGNILERFSAQQFPDLHSELNLSSLELGDSALYFCASSSGLAGEGEQFFGPGTRLTVL.

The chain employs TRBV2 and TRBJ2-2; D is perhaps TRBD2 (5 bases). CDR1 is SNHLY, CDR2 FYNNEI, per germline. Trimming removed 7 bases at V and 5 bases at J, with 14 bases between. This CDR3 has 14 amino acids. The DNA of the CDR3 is TGTGCCAGCATCCGGGAACCGGGAACCGGGGAGCTGTTTTTT. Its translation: CASIREPGTGELFF.

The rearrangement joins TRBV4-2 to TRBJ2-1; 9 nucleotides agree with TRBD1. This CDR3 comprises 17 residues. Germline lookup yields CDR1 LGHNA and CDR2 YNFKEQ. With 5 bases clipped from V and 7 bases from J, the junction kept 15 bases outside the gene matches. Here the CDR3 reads CASSDPLRTGDVNEQFF. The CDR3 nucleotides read TGTGCCAGCAGCGATCCGTTGCGGACAGGGGATGTGAATGAGCAGTTCTTC.

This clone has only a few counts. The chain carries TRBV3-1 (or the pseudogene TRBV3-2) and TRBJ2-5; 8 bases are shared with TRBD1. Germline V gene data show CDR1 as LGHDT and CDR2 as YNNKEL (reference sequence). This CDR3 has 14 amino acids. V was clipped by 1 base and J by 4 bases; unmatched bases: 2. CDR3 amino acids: CASSQAQGVETQYF. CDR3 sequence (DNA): TGTGCCAGCAGCCAAGCACAGGGGGTAGAGACCCAGTACTTC.

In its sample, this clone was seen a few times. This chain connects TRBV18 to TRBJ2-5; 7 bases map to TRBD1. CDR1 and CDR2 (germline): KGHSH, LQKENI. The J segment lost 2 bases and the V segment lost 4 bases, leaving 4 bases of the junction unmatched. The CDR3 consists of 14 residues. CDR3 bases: TGTGCCAGCTCACGGGACAGACAACAAGAGACCCAGTACTTC. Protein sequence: CASSRDRQQETQYF. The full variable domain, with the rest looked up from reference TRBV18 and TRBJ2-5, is NAGVMQNPRHLVRRRGQEARLRCSPMKGHSHVYWYRQLPEEGLKFMVYLQKENIIDESGMPKERFSAEFPKEGPSILRIQQVVRGDSAAYFCASSRDRQQETQYFGPGTRLLVL.

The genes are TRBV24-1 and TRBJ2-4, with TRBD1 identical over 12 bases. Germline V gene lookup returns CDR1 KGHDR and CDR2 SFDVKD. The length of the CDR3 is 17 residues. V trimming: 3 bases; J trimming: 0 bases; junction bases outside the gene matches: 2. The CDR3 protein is CATSDGGQGAAKNIQYF. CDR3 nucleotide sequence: TGTGCCACCAGTGATGGGGGACAGGGGGCAGCCAAAAACATTCAGTACTTC.

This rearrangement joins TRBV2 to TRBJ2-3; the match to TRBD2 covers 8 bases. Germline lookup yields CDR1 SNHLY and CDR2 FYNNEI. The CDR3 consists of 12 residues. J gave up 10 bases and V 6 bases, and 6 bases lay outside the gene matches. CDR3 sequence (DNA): TGTGCCAGCAGCGACCTCGGGGGGGCGCAGTATTTT. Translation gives CASSDLGGAQYF.

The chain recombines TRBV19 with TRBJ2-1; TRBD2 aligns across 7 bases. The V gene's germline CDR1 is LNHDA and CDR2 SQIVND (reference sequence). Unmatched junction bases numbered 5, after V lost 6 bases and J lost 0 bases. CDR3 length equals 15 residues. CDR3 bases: TGTGCCAGTAGCCCGCGGGAGACCTCCTACAATGAGCAGTTCTTC. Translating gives CASSPRETSYNEQFF.

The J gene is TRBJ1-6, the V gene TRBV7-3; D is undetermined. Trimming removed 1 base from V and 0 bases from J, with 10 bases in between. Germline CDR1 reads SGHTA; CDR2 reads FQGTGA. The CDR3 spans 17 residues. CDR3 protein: CASSLNGHSSYNSPLHF. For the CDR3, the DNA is TGTGCCAGCAGCTTAAACGGCCACAGCTCCTATAATTCACCCCTCCACTTT.

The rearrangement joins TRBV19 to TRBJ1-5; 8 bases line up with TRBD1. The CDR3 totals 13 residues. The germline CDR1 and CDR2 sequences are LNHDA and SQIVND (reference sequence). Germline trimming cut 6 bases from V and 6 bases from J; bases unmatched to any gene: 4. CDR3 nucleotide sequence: TGTGCCAGTAGGAACAGGGGGAGTCAGCCCCAGCATTTT. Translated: CASRNRGSQPQHF.

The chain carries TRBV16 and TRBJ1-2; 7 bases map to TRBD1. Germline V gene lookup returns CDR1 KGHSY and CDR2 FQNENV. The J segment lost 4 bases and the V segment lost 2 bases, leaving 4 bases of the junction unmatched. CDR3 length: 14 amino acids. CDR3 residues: CASSQRDSPYGYTF. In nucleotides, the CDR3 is TGTGCCAGCAGCCAACGGGACAGTCCCTATGGCTACACCTTC.

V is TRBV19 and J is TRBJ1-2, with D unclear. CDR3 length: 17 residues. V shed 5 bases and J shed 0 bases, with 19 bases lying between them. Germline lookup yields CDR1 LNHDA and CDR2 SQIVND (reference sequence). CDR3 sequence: CASSSSFSGRTNYGYTF. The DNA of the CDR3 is TGTGCCAGTAGTTCCTCCTTCTCCGGGAGAACTAACTATGGCTACACCTTC.

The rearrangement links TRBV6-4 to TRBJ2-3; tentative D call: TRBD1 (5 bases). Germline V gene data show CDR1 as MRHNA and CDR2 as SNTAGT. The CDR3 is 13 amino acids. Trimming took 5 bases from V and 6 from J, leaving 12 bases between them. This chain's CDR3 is CASSPGIWDTQYF. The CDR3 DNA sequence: TGTGCCAGCAGTCCAGGGATTTGGGATACGCAGTATTTT.

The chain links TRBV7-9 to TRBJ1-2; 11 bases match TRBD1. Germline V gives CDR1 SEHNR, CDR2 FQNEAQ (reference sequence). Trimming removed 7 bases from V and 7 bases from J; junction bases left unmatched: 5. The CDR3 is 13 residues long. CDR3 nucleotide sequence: TGTGCCAGCAAGAACGGGACAGGGGGTGGCTACACCTTC. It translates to CASKNGTGGGYTF.

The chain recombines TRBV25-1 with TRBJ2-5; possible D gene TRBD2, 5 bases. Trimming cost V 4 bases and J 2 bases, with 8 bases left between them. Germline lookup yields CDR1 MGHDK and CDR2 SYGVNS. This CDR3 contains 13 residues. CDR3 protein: CASSGTFQETQYF. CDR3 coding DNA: TGTGCCAGCAGTGGGACTTTTCAAGAGACCCAGTACTTC.

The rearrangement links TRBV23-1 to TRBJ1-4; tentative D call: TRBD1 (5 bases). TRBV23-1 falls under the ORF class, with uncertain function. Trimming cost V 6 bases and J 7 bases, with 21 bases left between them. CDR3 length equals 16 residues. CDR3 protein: CASSPPRARVGEKLFF. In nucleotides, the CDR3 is TGCGCCAGCAGCCCTCCTAGGGCCAGGGTTGGTGAAAAACTGTTTTTT.

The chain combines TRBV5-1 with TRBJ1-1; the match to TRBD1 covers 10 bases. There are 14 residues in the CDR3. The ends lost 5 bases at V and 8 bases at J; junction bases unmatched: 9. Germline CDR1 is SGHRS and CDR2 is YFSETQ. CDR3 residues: CASRERAGQGEAFF. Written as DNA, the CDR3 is TGCGCCAGCAGGGAGAGGGCGGGACAGGGGGAAGCTTTCTTT. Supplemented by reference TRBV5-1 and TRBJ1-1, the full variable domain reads KAGVTQTPRYLIKTRGQQVTLSCSPISGHRSVSWYQQTPGQGLQFLFEYFSETQRNKGNFPGRFSGRQFSNSRSEMNVSTLELGDSALYLCASRERAGQGEAFFGQGTRLTVV.

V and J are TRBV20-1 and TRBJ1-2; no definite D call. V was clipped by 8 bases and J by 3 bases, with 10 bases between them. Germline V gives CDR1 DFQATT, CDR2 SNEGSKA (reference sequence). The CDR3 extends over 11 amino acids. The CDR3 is CSFWRDYGYTF. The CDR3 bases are TGCAGTTTTTGGCGGGACTATGGCTACACCTTC.

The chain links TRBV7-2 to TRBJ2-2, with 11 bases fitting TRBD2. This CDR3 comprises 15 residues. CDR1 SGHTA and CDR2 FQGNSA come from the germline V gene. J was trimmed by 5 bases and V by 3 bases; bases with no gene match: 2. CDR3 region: CASSLWTSGTGELFF. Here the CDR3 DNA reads TGTGCCAGCAGCTTGTGGACTAGCGGGACCGGGGAGCTGTTTTTT.

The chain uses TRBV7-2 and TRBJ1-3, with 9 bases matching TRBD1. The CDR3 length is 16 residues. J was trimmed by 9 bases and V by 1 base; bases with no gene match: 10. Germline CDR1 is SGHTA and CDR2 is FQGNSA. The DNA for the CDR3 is TGTGCCAGCAGCTTAGGCCCTACCGGGACAGGGAGCACCATATATTTT. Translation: CASSLGPTGTGSTIYF.

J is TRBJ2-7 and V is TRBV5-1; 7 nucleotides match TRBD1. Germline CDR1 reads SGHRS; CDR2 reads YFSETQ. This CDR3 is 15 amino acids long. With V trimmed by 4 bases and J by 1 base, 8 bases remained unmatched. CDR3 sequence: CASSMWTGPSYEQYF. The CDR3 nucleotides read TGCGCCAGCAGCATGTGGACAGGTCCATCCTACGAGCAGTACTTC.

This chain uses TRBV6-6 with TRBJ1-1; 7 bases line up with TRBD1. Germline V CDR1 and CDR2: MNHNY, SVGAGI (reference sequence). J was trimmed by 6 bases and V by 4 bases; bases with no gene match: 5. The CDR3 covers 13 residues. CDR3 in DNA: TGTGCCAGCAGTTCGGTTCAGGGGGCTGAAGCTTTCTTT. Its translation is CASSSVQGAEAFF.

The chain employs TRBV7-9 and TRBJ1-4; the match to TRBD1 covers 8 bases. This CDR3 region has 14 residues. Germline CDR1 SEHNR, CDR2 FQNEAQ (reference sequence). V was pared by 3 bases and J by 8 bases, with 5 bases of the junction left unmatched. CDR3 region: CASSFGQGWEKLFF. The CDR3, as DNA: TGTGCCAGCAGCTTTGGACAGGGATGGGAAAAACTGTTTTTT. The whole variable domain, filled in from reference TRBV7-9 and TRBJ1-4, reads DTGVSQNPRHKITKRGQNVTFRCDPISEHNRLYWYRQTLGQGPEFLTYFQNEAQLEKSRLLSDRFSAERPKGSFSTLEIQRTEQGDSAMYLCASSFGQGWEKLFFGSGTQLSVL.

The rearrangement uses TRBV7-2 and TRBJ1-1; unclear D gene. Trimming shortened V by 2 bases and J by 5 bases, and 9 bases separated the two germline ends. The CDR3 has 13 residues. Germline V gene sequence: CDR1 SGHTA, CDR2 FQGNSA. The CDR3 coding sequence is TGTGCCAGCAGCTTACGTTCGGGGACTGAAGCTTTCTTT. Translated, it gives CASSLRSGTEAFF.

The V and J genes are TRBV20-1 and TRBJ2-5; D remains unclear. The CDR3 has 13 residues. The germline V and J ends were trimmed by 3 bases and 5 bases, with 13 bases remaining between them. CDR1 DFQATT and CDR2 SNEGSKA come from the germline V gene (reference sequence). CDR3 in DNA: TGCAGTGCTAGTGTAGGAGACGGGGAGACCCAGTACTTC. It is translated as CSASVGDGETQYF.

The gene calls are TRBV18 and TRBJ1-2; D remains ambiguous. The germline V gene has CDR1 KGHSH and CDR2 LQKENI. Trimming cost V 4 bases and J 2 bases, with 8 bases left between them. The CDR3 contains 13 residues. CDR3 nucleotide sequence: TGTGCCAGCTCACAAGAGAAGAACTATGGCTACACCTTC. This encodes CASSQEKNYGYTF.

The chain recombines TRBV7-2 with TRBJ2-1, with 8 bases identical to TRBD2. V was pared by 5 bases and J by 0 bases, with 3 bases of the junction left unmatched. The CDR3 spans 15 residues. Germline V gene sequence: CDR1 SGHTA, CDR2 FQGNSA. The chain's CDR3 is CASSVSGGSYNEQFF. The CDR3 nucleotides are TGTGCCAGCAGCGTCAGCGGGGGCTCCTACAATGAGCAGTTCTTC.

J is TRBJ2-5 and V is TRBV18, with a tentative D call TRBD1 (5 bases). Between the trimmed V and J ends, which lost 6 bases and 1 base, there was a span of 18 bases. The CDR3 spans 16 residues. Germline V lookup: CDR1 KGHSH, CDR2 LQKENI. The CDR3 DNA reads TGTGCCAGCTCGCCTATTCAGGGCCTCAGCCAAGAGACCCAGTACTTC. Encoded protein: CASSPIQGLSQETQYF.

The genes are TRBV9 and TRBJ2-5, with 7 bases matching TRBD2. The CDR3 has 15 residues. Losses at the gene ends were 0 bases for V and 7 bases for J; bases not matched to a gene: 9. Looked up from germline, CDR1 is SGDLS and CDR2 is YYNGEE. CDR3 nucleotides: TGTGCCAGCAGCGTAGATGGGGAGGGCCGCCCGACCCAGTACTTC. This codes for CASSVDGEGRPTQYF.